The 16 T cell receptor beta chains below come from one sample, sequenced in a study of glioma-infiltrating T cells. Using RNA template, CDR3s of TCR alpha and beta were amplified with iRepertoire arm-PCR. TCRdb re-derived calls from the multiplex PCR reads in MiXCR, one entry per CDR3 protein. This table has about 140,000 distinct CDR3 sequences, approximately 40% appearing once. Sequencing was performed on glioma tissue, nonneoplastic brain tissue, or PBMCs (not recorded which). Receptors originate from a human donor with low-grade glioma or glioblastoma, undergoing nonglioma brain surgery, or in good health (not recorded which).

The chain links TRBV20-1 to TRBJ2-5; 9 bases align to TRBD2. Trimming cost V 3 bases and J 5 bases; bases outside gene matches: 10. CDR1 and CDR2 from the germline V gene are DFQATT and SNEGSKA (reference sequence). The CDR3 runs 15 residues. CDR3 sequence (DNA): TGCAGTGCTAGTGCTCTAGCGGGATCGTGGGAGACCCAGTACTTC. This translates into CSASALAGSWETQYF.

This clonotype was seen only a few times. The chain employs TRBV27 and TRBJ1-4; weak D call: TRBD1 (6 bases). This CDR3 comprises 18 residues. CDR1 and CDR2 (germline): MNHEY, SMNVEV (reference sequence). V dropped 5 bases and J dropped 0 bases, with 19 bases sitting between them. This CDR3 reads CASSPPLDSYPTNEKLFF. CDR3 coding DNA: TGTGCCAGCAGTCCGCCTTTGGACAGCTACCCAACTAATGAAAAACTGTTTTTT.

This clonotype was counted a few times. This chain uses TRBV2 with TRBJ1-3, with TRBD1 matching over 8 bases. The CDR3 has 14 amino acids. Unmatched junction bases numbered 2, after V lost 4 bases and J lost 3 bases. CDR1 and CDR2 from the germline V gene are SNHLY and FYNNEI. CDR3: CASSVGQGGNTIYF. The CDR3 DNA is TGTGCCAGCAGTGTTGGACAGGGTGGAAACACCATATATTTT.

As for this clonotype: A single base separates this from a much larger clone, so it may be a read error. The V gene is TRBV4-3, the J gene TRBJ2-1; TRBD1 is a possible D gene (6 bases). V dropped 2 bases and J dropped 5 bases, with 19 bases sitting between them. The CDR3 is 17 amino acids. Germline lookup yields CDR1 LGHNA and CDR2 YSLEER. Here the CDR3 reads CASSQRSPTGPNNEQFF. The DNA for the CDR3 is TGCGCCAGCAGCCAACGCTCCCCCACAGGGCCAAACAATGAGCAGTTCTTC.

The V call is TRBV20-1, the J call TRBJ1-5; D possibly corresponds to TRBD1 (5 bases). The CDR3 contains 13 residues. Trimming removed 0 bases from V and 7 bases from J, with 10 bases in between. Germline V gives CDR1 DFQATT, CDR2 SNEGSKA (reference sequence). The CDR3 here is CSAREGAVQPQHF. CDR3 DNA sequence: TGCAGTGCTAGAGAAGGGGCGGTGCAGCCCCAGCATTTT.

This clonotype was counted a few times. V gene TRBV6-1 combines with J gene TRBJ2-5; TRBD2 agrees at 9 bases. Germline-derived CDR1 and CDR2 are MNHNS and SASEGT. With 5 bases clipped from V and 5 bases from J, the junction kept 9 bases outside the gene matches. CDR3 length equals 15 residues. This CDR3 is CASSSSGGREETQYF. CDR3 bases: TGTGCCAGCAGTTCCAGCGGGGGGCGGGAGGAGACCCAGTACTTC.

The chain uses TRBV19 and TRBJ2-3; D remains unclear. In germline, CDR1 is LNHDA, CDR2 SQIVND (reference sequence). The V end lost 5 bases, the J end lost 1 base, and 10 bases lay between the germline ends. The CDR3 sequence is 14 residues long. The CDR3 DNA is TGTGCCAGTAGTTCCGGGTTTGGCACAGATACGCAGTATTTT. Protein sequence: CASSSGFGTDTQYF.

The rearrangement links TRBV20-1 to TRBJ1-5; a possible D gene is TRBD1 (5 bases). Between the trimmed V and J ends, which lost 4 bases and 4 bases, there was a span of 8 bases. The CDR3 totals 12 residues. Per germline, CDR1 DFQATT and CDR2 SNEGSKA (reference sequence). For the CDR3, the DNA is TGCAGTGCTAAAGGGGCGAATCAGCCCCAGCATTTT. Residues: CSAKGANQPQHF.

This chain links TRBV29-1 with TRBJ2-1; D is possibly TRBD1 (5 bases). The CDR3 has 14 amino acids. Trimming stripped 2 bases from V and 4 bases from J, with 12 bases between. Germline assignment: CDR1 SQVTM and CDR2 ANQGSEA. The CDR3 here is CSVETTEEYNEQFF. As DNA, the CDR3 is TGCAGCGTTGAAACGACAGAGGAGTACAATGAGCAGTTCTTC.

This clonotype showed up just a few times. The chain recombines TRBV20-1 with TRBJ1-1; 7 bases are a match to TRBD1. Per the germline V gene, CDR1 is DFQATT and CDR2 is SNEGSKA (reference sequence). V lost 6 bases, J lost 6 bases, and 13 bases stayed unmatched. CDR3 length: 14 residues. CDR3 nucleotide sequence: TGCAGTGCCACCACTCTACAGGGGTTCTCTGAAGCTTTCTTT. It specifies CSATTLQGFSEAFF.

The sample holds a few counts of this clonotype. This chain connects TRBV27 to TRBJ2-7; 9 nucleotides align to TRBD1. The CDR3 runs to 16 residues. J gave up 3 bases and V 2 bases, and 8 bases lay outside the gene matches. Per germline, CDR1 MNHEY and CDR2 SMNVEV (reference sequence). The CDR3 coding sequence is TGTGCCAGCAGTTTAGCGGGACAGGGCAAAGGCTACGAGCAGTACTTC. It is translated as CASSLAGQGKGYEQYF.

This rearrangement joins TRBV7-2 to TRBJ2-1; 11 nucleotides match TRBD2. The CDR3 length is 18 residues. V was clipped by 7 bases and J by 7 bases; unmatched bases: 18. Germline values: CDR1 SGHTA, CDR2 FQGNSA. CDR3: CASIRATSGRGVFNEQFF. The DNA of the CDR3 is TGTGCCAGCATCAGGGCTACTAGCGGGAGAGGGGTGTTTAATGAGCAGTTCTTC.

The V and J genes are TRBV20-1 and TRBJ1-2; D is uncertain. Germline V lookup: CDR1 DFQATT, CDR2 SNEGSKA (reference sequence). The CDR3 has 13 amino acids. V lost 1 base and J 0 bases, leaving 6 bases between the germline ends. The CDR3, as DNA: TGCAGTGCTAGAGGCCGAGCTAACTATGGCTACACCTTC. As protein: CSARGRANYGYTF.

A few counts support this clonotype. The chain joins TRBV28 to TRBJ1-5, with D perhaps TRBD1 (5 bases). Germline V gene lookup returns CDR1 MDHEN and CDR2 SYDVKM. The CDR3 covers 15 residues. The V and J ends lost 5 bases and 3 bases respectively, with 14 bases between them. CDR3 sequence reads: CASSPGTTNNQPQHF. The CDR3 DNA sequence: TGTGCCAGCAGTCCCGGGACGACGAACAATCAGCCCCAGCATTTT. Complete variable domain (other parts from reference TRBV28 and TRBJ1-5): DVKVTQSSRYLVKRTGEKVFLECVQDMDHENMFWYRQDPGLGLRLIYFSYDVKMKEKGDIPEGYSVSREKKERFSLILESASTNQTSMYLCASSPGTTNNQPQHFGDGTRLSIL.

This chain joins TRBV7-2 and TRBJ1-1, with 9 bases lining up with TRBD1. The CDR3 sequence is 14 residues long. Germline CDR1 reads SGHTA; CDR2 reads FQGNSA. With V trimmed by 3 bases and J by 4 bases, 3 bases remained unmatched. CDR3 residues: CASSFMDRGTEAFF. For the CDR3, the DNA is TGTGCCAGCAGCTTTATGGACAGGGGCACTGAAGCTTTCTTT.

The count of this clonotype is one. The chain links TRBV7-2 to TRBJ2-1, with 7 positions matching TRBD1. Germline CDR1 reads SGHTA; CDR2 reads FQGNSA. Unmatched junction bases numbered 6, after V lost 3 bases and J lost 1 base. The CDR3 runs 16 residues. In DNA, the CDR3 is TGTGCCAGCAGCTTCGAGGGGACAGTGTCCTACAATGAGCAGTTCTTC. Residues: CASSFEGTVSYNEQFF.